The sequence of this T cell receptor (beta chain) was determined in a study of T cells after yellow fever vaccination. The study, taken as a whole, reports: Most clones from primary vaccination were detected again post-booster (just over 95% CD4, about 85% CD8).

The CDR3 extends over 15 amino acids. V trimming: 6 bases; J trimming: 5 bases; junction bases outside the gene matches: 7. TCRdb passed the 5' RACE reads through MiXCR, listing each CDR3 protein once. The sample shows some 560,000 distinct CDR3 sequences, 15% to 20% of them seen only once. This clonotype was observed a few times. As yet, its antigen is unknown. Sequenced material: PBMCs, taken 15 days after the yellow fever booster vaccination. The J gene is TRBJ1-6, the V gene TRBV12-3 or TRBV12-4; TRBD1 agrees at 7 bases. This clonotype was sampled from a man aged 25-45 years who received the YFV17D yellow fever vaccine. The CDR3 nucleotides are TGTGCCAGCAGACACCGGGACAGCGATAATTCACCCCTCCACTTT. Protein product: CASRHRDSDNSPLHF.